The 21 T cell receptor beta chains below come from one sample, sequenced in a study of cytomegalovirus exposure and HLA in healthy donors. TCRdb's table, derived via immunoSEQ multiplex PCR, lists solely in-frame clones and lacks some. In the table there are fewer than 200,000 clones, about nine tenths of which are singletons. What was sequenced was PBMCs. All receptors derive from a man younger than 35 in good health and CMV-seropositive.

The genes are TRBV27 and TRBJ2-1; TRBD1 agrees at 8 bases. CDR1 is MNHEY and CDR2 is SMNVEV in the germline V gene (reference sequence). This CDR3 has 14 residues. The V and J ends lost 3 bases and 4 bases, in that order; junction bases with no gene match: 2. DNA of the CDR3: TGTGCCAGCAGTTTCGGGACAGGATACAATGAGCAGTTCTTC. It is translated as CASSFGTGYNEQFF.

CDR3 in amino acids: CASSHTTGGAHYGYTF. CDR3 coding DNA: TGTGCCAGCAGTCACACGACAGGGGGCGCTCACTATGGCTACACCTTC. The chain is built from TRBV28 and TRBJ1-2, with 10 bases identical to TRBD1. The germline CDR1 and CDR2 sequences are MDHEN and SYDVKM. J lost 3 bases, V lost 5 bases, and 9 bases had no gene match. This CDR3 has 16 residues.

The J gene is TRBJ2-7, the V gene TRBV5-4, with 8 bases matching TRBD1. J gave up 7 bases and V 4 bases, and 10 bases lay outside the gene matches. The germline gives CDR1 SGHNT, CDR2 YYREEE (reference sequence). The CDR3 extends over 14 amino acids. CDR3 region: CASSVGQGVREQYF. The CDR3 DNA sequence: TGTGCCAGCAGCGTTGGACAGGGAGTAAGGGAGCAGTACTTC.

The rearrangement uses TRBV6-5 and TRBJ1-4; possible D gene TRBD1, 6 bases. Germline CDR1 is MNHEY and CDR2 is SVGAGI. The length of the CDR3 is 13 residues. Trimming shortened V by 6 bases and J by 9 bases, and 14 bases separated the two germline ends. The CDR3 DNA follows: TGTGCCAGCAGCGAAAGGACAGTAAAAAAACTGTTTTTT. As protein: CASSERTVKKLFF.

The rearrangement uses TRBV6-1 and TRBJ2-3, with 9 nucleotides matching TRBD1. CDR1 and CDR2 from the germline V gene are MNHNS and SASEGT. CDR3 size: 14 residues. J lost 5 bases, V lost 1 base, and 1 base had no gene match. CDR3 DNA sequence: TGTGCCAGCAGTGAAGGACAGGGGGAAGATACGCAGTATTTT. Translation gives CASSEGQGEDTQYF.

The rearrangement joins TRBV28 to TRBJ1-1; maybe TRBD1 (6 bases). The CDR3 extends over 14 amino acids. Trimming shortened V by 9 bases and J by 0 bases, and 14 bases separated the two germline ends. Germline V lookup: CDR1 MDHEN, CDR2 SYDVKM. The CDR3 loop is CASRSGALNTEAFF. CDR3 sequence (DNA): TGTGCCAGTAGGTCAGGGGCCCTGAACACTGAAGCTTTCTTT. The variable domain in full, with the rest retrieved from reference TRBV28 and TRBJ1-1, is DVKVTQSSRYLVKRTGEKVFLECVQDMDHENMFWYRQDPGLGLRLIYFSYDVKMKEKGDIPEGYSVSREKKERFSLILESASTNQTSMYLCASRSGALNTEAFFGQGTRLTVV.

This sequence joins TRBV28 and TRBJ1-4, with 9 bases matching TRBD1. Unmatched junction bases numbered 12, after V lost 5 bases and J lost 8 bases. The CDR3 runs 16 residues. CDR1 is MDHEN and CDR2 is SYDVKM in the germline V gene. CDR3 nucleotides: TGTGCCAGCAGTGTAACCGGGACAGGGTTTCTCGAAAAACTGTTTTTT. The encoded protein is CASSVTGTGFLEKLFF.

The rearrangement uses TRBV5-6 and TRBJ2-1; 8 nucleotides line up with TRBD2. Germline V CDR1 and CDR2: SGHDT, YYEEEE. V lost 5 bases, J lost 0 bases, and 4 bases stayed unmatched. The CDR3 consists of 15 residues. CDR3 DNA: TGTGCCAGCAGTTCTAGCGGGTTCTCCTACAATGAGCAGTTCTTC. Translation gives CASSSSGFSYNEQFF.

The chain has TRBV15 and TRBJ2-1, with 9 bases matching TRBD2. V shed 1 base and J 6 bases; nucleotides not matched to a gene: 10. There are 17 residues in the CDR3. CDR1 is LNHNV, CDR2 YYDKDF, per germline (reference sequence). The CDR3 DNA reads as TGTGCCACCAGCAGAGGAAATAGCGGGAGAGTAGGCAATGAGCAGTTCTTC. It translates to CATSRGNSGRVGNEQFF.

This clone was observed a few times. This sequence joins TRBV6-1 and TRBJ2-7; D unresolved. The CDR3 covers 13 residues. Trimming took off 6 bases at V and 3 bases at J, with 12 bases between the two ends. Germline CDR1 reads MNHNS; CDR2 reads SASEGT. CDR3 nucleotide sequence: TGTGCCAGCAGGCTCTCGGTCCTCTACGAGCAGTACTTC. Protein sequence: CASRLSVLYEQYF.

Points on this clone: This same CDR3 is encoded by further DNA sequences in the sample. V usage is TRBV7-2 and J usage is TRBJ2-7, with TRBD1 as a possible D gene (5 bases). Germline assignment: CDR1 SGHTA and CDR2 FQGNSA. Trimming removed 5 bases from V and 4 bases from J, with 9 bases in between. The CDR3 loop spans 12 amino acids. The CDR3 reads CASSLGAYEQYF. The CDR3 DNA is TGTGCCAGCAGCCTAGGGGCTTACGAGCAGTACTTC. The full variable domain, completed using reference TRBV7-2 and TRBJ2-7, is GAGVSQSPSNKVTEKGKDVELRCDPISGHTALYWYRQSLGQGLEFLIYFQGNSAPDKSGLPSDRFSAERTGGSVSTLTIQRTQQEDSAVYLCASSLGAYEQYFGPGTRLTVT.

The rearrangement joins TRBV19 to TRBJ1-4, with D possibly matching TRBD1 (6 bases). The V and J ends lost 3 bases and 3 bases respectively, with 8 bases between them. The CDR3 sequence is 14 residues long. Per germline, CDR1 LNHDA and CDR2 SQIVND (reference sequence). CDR3 residues: CASSMDSPNEKLFF. DNA of the CDR3: TGTGCCAGTAGTATGGACAGTCCTAATGAAAAACTGTTTTTT. The complete variable domain, with remaining parts taken from reference TRBV19 and TRBJ1-4, reads DGGITQSPKYLFRKEGQNVTLSCEQNLNHDAMYWYRQDPGQGLRLIYYSQIVNDFQKGDIAEGYSVSREKKESFPLTVTSAQKNPTAFYLCASSMDSPNEKLFFGSGTQLSVL.

This chain uses TRBV4-1 with TRBJ2-1, with D hard to call. Germline assignment: CDR1 MGHRA and CDR2 YSYEKL. The germline V and J ends were trimmed by 1 base and 4 bases, with 14 bases remaining between them. This CDR3 contains 16 residues. Here the CDR3 reads CASSQVSYLIYNEQFF. CDR3 bases: TGCGCCAGCAGCCAAGTTTCCTACCTTATTTACAATGAGCAGTTCTTC.

The rearrangement joins TRBV4-2 to TRBJ2-4; TRBD2 aligns across 11 bases. After removal of 5 bases from V and 7 bases from J, the junction contained 10 bases not matched to a gene. The CDR3 has 16 residues. The germline V gene encodes CDR1 LGHNA and CDR2 YNFKEQ. The CDR3 region is CASSYTSGGRGNIQYF. In DNA, the CDR3 is TGTGCCAGCAGCTATACTAGCGGGGGCCGAGGGAACATTCAGTACTTC.

This chain connects TRBV11-2 to TRBJ2-7, with 7 nucleotides matching TRBD1. The CDR3 is 17 amino acids. Germline V gives CDR1 SGHAT, CDR2 FQNNGV. V was clipped by 5 bases and J by 2 bases; unmatched bases: 15. CDR3 nucleotides: TGTGCCAGCAGCGGACGGGGACAGCTTAGCTGGCCCTACGAGCAGTACTTC. Translating gives CASSGRGQLSWPYEQYF.

The V call is TRBV6-5, the J call TRBJ1-1; no clear D gene. The V end lost 3 bases, the J end lost 3 bases, and 17 bases lay between the germline ends. The V gene's germline CDR1 is MNHEY and CDR2 SVGAGI. The CDR3 extends over 16 amino acids. CDR3 in DNA: TGTGCCAGCAGTTATAGGAGGAATCGAAGACACACTGAAGCTTTCTTT. Protein product: CASSYRRNRRHTEAFF.

V gene TRBV13 combines with J gene TRBJ2-3; 15 positions agree with TRBD2. CDR3 length: 17 amino acids. The V and J ends lost 0 bases and 8 bases, in that order; junction bases with no gene match: 6. Germline V gene data show CDR1 as PRHDT and CDR2 as FYEKMQ (reference sequence). For the CDR3, the DNA is TGTGCCAGCAGCTTAGGTGGGGGACTAGCGGGAGGCCCTACGCAGTATTTT. It is translated as CASSLGGGLAGGPTQYF.

The rearrangement links TRBV30 to TRBJ2-1, with 11 bases lining up with TRBD1. The germline V gene encodes CDR1 GTSNPN and CDR2 SVGIG (reference sequence). The ends lost 1 base at V and 0 bases at J; junction bases unmatched: 8. The CDR3 runs 18 residues. The CDR3 nucleotides read TGTGCCTGGAGTGGCCCTAGGACAGGGGGCCTCTCCTACAATGAGCAGTTCTTC. Protein sequence: CAWSGPRTGGLSYNEQFF.

The rearrangement links TRBV6-5 to TRBJ2-7, with D unresolved. Deletions cut 6 bases from V and 3 bases from J, with 15 bases between. The CDR3 sequence is 14 residues long. Germline lookup yields CDR1 MNHEY and CDR2 SVGAGI. The CDR3 is CASSRTRNIYEQYF. CDR3 coding DNA: TGTGCCAGCAGCAGAACCAGGAATATCTACGAGCAGTACTTC.

This clone showed up just once. The chain joins TRBV20-1 to TRBJ2-1; D is undetermined. Germline values: CDR1 DFQATT, CDR2 SNEGSKA (reference sequence). The CDR3 sequence is 11 residues long. Trimming pared 5 bases from V and 5 bases from J, leaving 7 bases between. CDR3 nucleotide sequence: TGCAGTGCTCGCTGGCACAATGAGCAGTTCTTC. Protein product: CSARWHNEQFF.

The gene calls are TRBV7-6 and TRBJ2-5, with D hard to call. Germline CDR1 and CDR2: SGHVS and FNYEAQ. The CDR3 contains 12 residues. CDR3 amino acids: CVLSDRQSTQYF. The CDR3 DNA reads TGTGTCTTAAGCGATCGGCAGTCGACCCAGTACTTC. The entire variable domain, with the rest obtained from reference TRBV7-6 and TRBJ2-5, is as follows: GAGVSQSPRYKVTKRGQDVALRCDPISGHVSLYWYRQALGQGPEFLTYFNYEAQQDKSGLPNDRFSAERPEGSISTLTIQRTEQRDSAMYRCVLSDRQSTQYFGPGTRLLVL.